This T cell receptor (beta chain) was recorded in a study of radiotherapy plus CTLA-4 blockade in lung cancer. Across the whole study: Disease control was achieved by approximately 30% of patients, and objective responses by 15% to 20%.

Trimming removed 4 bases at V and 7 bases at J, with 17 bases between. The CDR3 totals 15 residues. Germline V gene data show CDR1 as SGDLS and CDR2 as YYNGEE. CTLA-4 blockade with ipilimumab, together with focal radiation, was given to patients with chemo-refractory metastatic non-small-cell lung cancer. Note on this clone: Its antigen is undetermined.

General observations from the study: Reportedly, early blood T cell clone dynamics best predicted response, with interferon-beta.

Sequencing was performed with immunoSEQ multiplex PCR; in TCRdb, only in-frame clones are kept and a portion is missing. Among 62,000 or so clones listed, approximately 79% were seen once. The genes are TRBV9 and TRBJ1-4; D is uncertain. The sample consisted of peripheral blood, taken from a patient treated with radiotherapy plus ipilimumab. This receptor was taken from a human donor with non-small cell lung cancer who had a complete response to radiotherapy plus ipilimumab. CDR3 amino acids: CASSPDVGSAEKLFF. The CDR3 region has the DNA TGTGCCAGCAGCCCCGATGTTGGGAGCGCTGAAAAACTGTTTTTT.